The source of this TCR beta chain is a study of a mutant IDH1 vaccine in newly diagnosed glioma. At the level of the study: Patients, over weeks 1, 3, 5, 7, 11, 15, 19 and 23, received a total of eight vaccinations. Standard pretreatment was either radiotherapy, temozolomide, or, for most, radiochemotherapy with temozolomide.

CDR3 size: 16 residues. As regards this clone: What it binds is unknown.

Sequenced by immunoSEQ multiplex PCR; TCRdb stores in-frame clones only, minus some. Of about 54,000 clones listed, approximately 87% are singletons. As to time point: week 23, last vaccination. Every vaccine dose comprised 300 ug of mutant IDH1 20-mer peptide plus topical imiquimod. This sequence joins TRBV21-1 and TRBJ1-4. TRBV21-1 is termed a pseudogene. Sequences were derived from PBMCs, sampled from a glioma patient whose treatment included an IDH1 peptide vaccine. The sequence came from a man aged 40-50 years with glioma. The CDR3 region is CASSKVSGATNEKLFF. Written as DNA, the CDR3 is TGTGCCAGCAGCAAAGTCAGCGGGGCAACTAATGAAAAACTGTTTTTT.